The text below deals with one T cell receptor (beta chain). The clone's antigen remains unknown. Base qualities were left out, and no much larger clone turns up one base away. The sample belongs to a study of human T cells and chemical hapten exposure (dated by TCRdb to the early 2020s). For the wider study: For sensitization, 2% DPC in acetone was applied to a 2 cm by 2 cm area of upper inner arm skin. Throughout the study period of 20 to 25 weeks, patients also received therapeutic DPC doses to the scalp every week. Patch testing on the upper back used Finn chambers containing 0.01% DPC, with scoring done after 6 days according to International Contact Dermatitis Research Group standards. Alopecia areata with under or over 50% scalp involvement, alopecia totalis and alopecia universalis were represented in the patient cohort, which was mostly female. Libraries were pooled for sequencing, and variation in per-sample TCR yields was attributed mainly to small differences in library volumes within the pool. This study followed changes in the peripheral blood TCR repertoire in vivo during primary and secondary sensitization of alopecia patients to the hapten diphenylcyclopropenone (DPC). Patient blood was sampled pre-sensitization (week 0) and at 2, 6 and about 24 weeks after DPC sensitization. For TCR sequencing, blood came from twenty-nine alopecia patients at anywhere from one to four time points (pre-sensitization, 2, 6 and 24 weeks). Points the paper makes about the study in general: Repeated subsampling changed both the strength of the expansion versus patch-test correlation and the threshold at which the correlation became significant. The number of TCRs above 1 in 1000 frequency did not change with DPC sensitization; there was no evidence of global repertoire structure alterations. Significantly more large CDR3 similarity clusters were formed by expanded TCRs than by pre-sensitization or healthy control sets, consistent with antigen-driven responses. Alopecia, a presumed autoimmune disease, was present in all patients, so the immune response of the patients might differ from that of healthy individuals. A positive correlation was found between the number of PT1 expanded TCRs and patch test score, with significance reached at thresholds 8, 16 and 32 but not 4.

Sample time point, as interpreted from the label and publication: pre-sensitization, week 0. The intended sense of this specimen's treatment or condition label: therapeutic diphenylcyclopropenone sensitization with weekly scalp DPC. Blood at each patch-test visit was drawn before the patch test was applied. Patients were considered eligible if aged 18 to 70, diagnosed with alopecia and deemed suitable for DPC therapy, and patients were excluded if pregnant. Total RNA was extracted from unfractionated whole blood collected in Tempus Blood RNA tubes. Including the terminal cysteine and phenylalanine, the CDR3 comprises 14 residues. The DNA shown is the 42-base CDR3, in frame from base 1. CDR1 and CDR2 (LGHNA, YSLEER) derive from the germline V gene. Deletion took 0 bases off V and 2 bases off J, with a span of 8 bases between the germline ends. The method behind the library was RACE. Sequencing used a NextSeq 500. Library preparation attached unique molecular identifiers to individual cDNA molecules for quantitative, reproducible TCR counting. For every blood RNA sample, sequencing covered both the TCR alpha and TCR beta chains. The study's own analysis went as follows. A median of roughly 99,000 TCRs per sample was observed, with a range of roughly 20,000 to 750,000. V, J and CDR3 annotation of the TCR reads was performed with the Decombinator software suite. For the PS versus PT1 abundance plots, all samples were subsampled to the same number of TCRs (28,000). TCRs were defined as expanded if absent before sensitization and observed at least eight times at the 2-week time point. TCRdb trimmed public reads at Q25 via fastp, called clones via MiXCR and kept in-frame beta chains. Rows merge per CDR3 protein into single entries with the most common DNA and genes. These V and J calls derive from TCRdb rather than the authors' analysis. This sample has approximately 400,000 distinct CDR3 sequences in its table, and approximately 5.1% of those were observed once. 2.5% to 3% of the sample is taken by the ten largest.

The specimen was whole blood, collected in connection with sensitization to the hapten diphenylcyclopropenone (DPC). This TCR came from a woman between 50 and 59 years old with alopecia areata. Some clones in this sample may be carry-over from other donors' samples. The sequence joins TRBV4-3 to TRBJ2-7; matching of 6 bases hints at TRBD1 as the D gene. The DNA sequence is given as TGCGCCAGCAGCCAAGAGGGGGACACCTACGAGCAGTACTTC. Its protein reads: CASSQEGDTYEQYF.